A single sample is the source of the 7 T cell receptor beta chains below, sequenced in a study of cytomegalovirus exposure and HLA in healthy donors. PCR was performed using 60 Vbeta and 13 Jbeta primers. Data came from immunoSEQ multiplex PCR; TCRdb stores just in-frame clones and leaves some out. The sample has roughly 150,000 clones, 75% to 80% seen once. The material sequenced was PBMCs. The source of these receptors is a male donor in good health and CMV-seronegative.

The gene calls are TRBV7-7 and TRBJ2-1; D is ambiguous. CDR1 is SSHAT, CDR2 FNYEAQ, per germline (reference sequence). CDR3 size: 13 residues. Trimming left V 5 bases short and J 0 bases short, with 5 bases between. The CDR3 spells CASSLSSYNEQFF. Here the CDR3 DNA reads TGTGCCAGCAGCCTCAGCTCCTACAATGAGCAGTTCTTC.

Of note for this clone: The junction differs from germline at one of its ends, possibly a read error. The rearrangement joins TRBV6-4 to TRBJ1-2; 8 nucleotides agree with TRBD1. The length of the CDR3 is 14 residues. The germline V gene encodes CDR1 MRHNA and CDR2 SNTAGT. The CDR3 loop reads CAGRRDRSVGGYTF. CDR3 nucleotide sequence: TGTGCCGGCAGGAGGGACAGGTCTGTTGGTGGCTACACCTTC.

This clone was recorded a few times. V usage is TRBV19 and J usage is TRBJ2-5, with 8 bases matching TRBD2. The junction had 9 bases not matched to a gene; V was cut back by 5 bases and J by 4 bases. CDR3 length: 15 residues. CDR1 is LNHDA, CDR2 SQIVND, per germline (reference sequence). The CDR3 bases are TGTGCCAGTAGTCAACGGGGGGGCGAACGAGAGACCCAGTACTTC. Protein product: CASSQRGGERETQYF.

The chain is built from TRBV5-4 and TRBJ1-2, with 7 bases identical to TRBD1. The CDR3 totals 14 residues. Germline CDR1 and CDR2: SGHNT and YYREEE (reference sequence). V gave up 4 bases and J gave up 2 bases; unmatched junction bases: 5. The DNA of the CDR3 is TGTGCCAGCAGCCTTAGACAGGGAAACTATGGCTACACCTTC. The encoded protein is CASSLRQGNYGYTF.

The rearrangement uses TRBV7-2 and TRBJ2-5; 8 nucleotides match TRBD1. The length of the CDR3 is 14 residues. Per the germline V gene, CDR1 is SGHTA and CDR2 is FQGNSA. With 5 bases clipped from V and 5 bases from J, the junction kept 7 bases outside the gene matches. CDR3 DNA sequence: TGTGCCAGCAGCGGGCGACAGGGGAGGGAGACCCAGTACTTC. It encodes CASSGRQGRETQYF.

This clone was found a few times. The chain joins TRBV7-6 to TRBJ1-5; TRBD1 agrees at 7 bases. The germline V gene has CDR1 SGHVS and CDR2 FNYEAQ. Unmatched junction bases numbered 4, after V lost 1 base and J lost 4 bases. The CDR3 extends over 15 amino acids. CDR3 DNA sequence: TGTGCCAGCAGCTTAGGACAGGGCTATAATCAGCCCCAGCATTTT. It specifies CASSLGQGYNQPQHF.

A few counts support this clone. The chain joins TRBV11-2 to TRBJ2-1, with TRBD1 as a possible D gene (6 bases). The CDR3 is 16 residues long. The germline V gene encodes CDR1 SGHAT and CDR2 FQNNGV. Deletions cut 2 bases from V and 1 base from J, with 12 bases between. The DNA of the CDR3 is TGTGCCAGCAGCTTACGACAGGATCAGTCCTACAATGAGCAGTTCTTC. Residues: CASSLRQDQSYNEQFF.